The T cell receptor (beta chain) under discussion was sequenced for a study of cytomegalovirus exposure and HLA in healthy donors. Study-wide findings and caveats: The authors enumerated 150 to 200 TCR beta chains as linked to cytomegalovirus.

The CDR3 is 12 residues long. The V gene's germline CDR1 is SQVTM and CDR2 ANQGSEA. Trimming stripped 7 bases from V and 5 bases from J, with 13 bases between. Measured with immunoSEQ multiplex PCR; TCRdb has only the in-frame clones, and not every one. The sample includes about 240,000 clones, around 87% of them seen just once. Of note for this clone: Its antigen is undetermined.

The chain employs TRBV29-1 and TRBJ2-3, with a tentative D call TRBD1 (6 bases). This clonotype originated in a young man in good health and CMV-seronegative. The specimen was PBMCs. CDR3 residues: CSASGTQDTQYF. CDR3 DNA: TGCAGCGCTTCCGGGACACAAGATACGCAGTATTTT.